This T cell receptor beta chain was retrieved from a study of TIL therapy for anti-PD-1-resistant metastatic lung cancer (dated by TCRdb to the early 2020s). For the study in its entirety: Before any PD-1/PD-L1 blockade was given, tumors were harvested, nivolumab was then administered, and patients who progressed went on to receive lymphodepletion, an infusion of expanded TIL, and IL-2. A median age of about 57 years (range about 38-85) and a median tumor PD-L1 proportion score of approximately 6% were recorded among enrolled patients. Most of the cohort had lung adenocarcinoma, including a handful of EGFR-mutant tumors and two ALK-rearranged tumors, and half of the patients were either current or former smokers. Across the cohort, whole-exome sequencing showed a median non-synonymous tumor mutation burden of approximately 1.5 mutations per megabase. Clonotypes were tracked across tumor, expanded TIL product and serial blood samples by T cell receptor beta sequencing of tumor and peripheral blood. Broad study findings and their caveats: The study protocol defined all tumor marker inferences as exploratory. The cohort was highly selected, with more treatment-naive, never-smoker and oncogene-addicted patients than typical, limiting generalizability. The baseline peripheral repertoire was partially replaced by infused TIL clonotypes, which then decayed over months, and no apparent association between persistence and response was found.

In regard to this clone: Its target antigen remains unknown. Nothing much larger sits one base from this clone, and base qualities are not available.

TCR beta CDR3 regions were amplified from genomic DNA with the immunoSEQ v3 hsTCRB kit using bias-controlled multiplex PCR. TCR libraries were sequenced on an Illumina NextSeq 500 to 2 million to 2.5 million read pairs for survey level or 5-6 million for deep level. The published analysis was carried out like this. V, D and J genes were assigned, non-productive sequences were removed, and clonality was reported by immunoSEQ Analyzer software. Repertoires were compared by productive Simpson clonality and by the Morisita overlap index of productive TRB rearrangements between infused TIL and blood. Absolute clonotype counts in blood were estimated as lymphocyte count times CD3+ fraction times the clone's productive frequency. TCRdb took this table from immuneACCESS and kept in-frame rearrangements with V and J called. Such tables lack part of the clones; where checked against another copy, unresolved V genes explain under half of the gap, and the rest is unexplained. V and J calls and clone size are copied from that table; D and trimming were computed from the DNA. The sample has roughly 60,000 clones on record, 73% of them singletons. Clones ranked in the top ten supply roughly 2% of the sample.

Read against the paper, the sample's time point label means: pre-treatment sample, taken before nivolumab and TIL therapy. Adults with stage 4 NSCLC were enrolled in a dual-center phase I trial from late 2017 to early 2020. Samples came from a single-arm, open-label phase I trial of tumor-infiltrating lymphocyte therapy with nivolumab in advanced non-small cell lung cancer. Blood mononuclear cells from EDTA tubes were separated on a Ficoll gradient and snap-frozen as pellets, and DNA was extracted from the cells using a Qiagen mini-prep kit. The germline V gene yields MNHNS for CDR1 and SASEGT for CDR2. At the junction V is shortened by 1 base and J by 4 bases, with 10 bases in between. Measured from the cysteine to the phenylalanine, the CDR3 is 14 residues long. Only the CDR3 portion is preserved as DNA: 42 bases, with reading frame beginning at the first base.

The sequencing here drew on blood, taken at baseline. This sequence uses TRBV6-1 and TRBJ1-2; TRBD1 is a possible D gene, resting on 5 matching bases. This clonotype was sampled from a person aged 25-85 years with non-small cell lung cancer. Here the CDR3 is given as CASSEVFGTYGYTF. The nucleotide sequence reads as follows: TGTGCCAGCAGTGAAGTCTTTGGGACCTATGGCTACACCTTC.